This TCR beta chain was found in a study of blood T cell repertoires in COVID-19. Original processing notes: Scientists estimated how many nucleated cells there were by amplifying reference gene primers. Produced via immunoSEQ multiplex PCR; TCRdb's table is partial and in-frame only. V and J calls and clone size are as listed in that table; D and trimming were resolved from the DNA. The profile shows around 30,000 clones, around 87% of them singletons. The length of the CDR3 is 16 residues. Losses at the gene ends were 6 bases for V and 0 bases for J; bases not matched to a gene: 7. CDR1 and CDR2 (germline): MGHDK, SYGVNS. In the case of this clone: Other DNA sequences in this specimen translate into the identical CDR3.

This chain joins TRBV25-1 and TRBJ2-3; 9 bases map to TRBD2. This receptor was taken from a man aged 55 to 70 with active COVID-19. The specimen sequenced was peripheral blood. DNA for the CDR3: TGTGCCAGCAGCGCGGGACTAGCACTTAGCACAGATACGCAGTATTTT. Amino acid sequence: CASSAGLALSTDTQYF.